The next 6 T cell receptor delta chains were all read from a single sample in a study of gamma delta lymphoproliferative disorders and STAT genes. Sequencing used genomic DNA taken from PBMCs of patients and controls. With CATT, TCRdb re-called clones from the multiplex PCR reads. The sample holds about 2,300 delta-chain clones; approximately 1.5% are singletons and the top ten take 46%. Sequenced input: blood. These TCRs come from a human donor in good health.

The table lists this clone with a few counts. This DNA translates differently at residue 8 from the TCRdb protein, which is that of a much larger clone; a read error is likely, and the protein shown is the DNA's own translation. V gene TRDV1 combines with J gene TRDJ1, with TRDD3 matching 10 bases. TCRdb supplies no J gene; here it was assigned by aligning the nucleotide sequence to germline. The V gene end was trimmed by 2 bases and the J gene end by 3 bases; junction bases not matched to a gene: 18. This CDR3 is 20 amino acids long. CDR1 and CDR2 (germline): TSWWSYY, QGS. CDR3 loop: CALGEGDVLPWGIVSDKLIF. In nucleotides, the CDR3 is TGTGCTCTTGGGGAAGGGGACGTACTCCCCTGGGGGATAGTATCCGATAAACTCATCTTT.

A remark on this clone: The TCRdb protein comes from a much larger clone and disagrees with this DNA's translation at residue 3, likely due to a read error; the protein given here is derived from the DNA. The rearrangement joins TRDV2 to TRDJ1; 8 bases fit TRDD3. This CDR3 has 14 amino acids. Per germline, CDR1 GEAIGNYY and CDR2 EKD. The CDR3 loop reads CAYDKLGGTDKLIF. For the CDR3, the DNA is TGTGCCTATGACAAACTGGGGGGTACCGATAAACTCATCTTT.

Details on this clone: This DNA translates differently at residue 12 from the TCRdb protein, which is that of a much larger clone; a read error is likely, and the protein shown is the DNA's own translation. V usage is TRDV3 and J usage is TRDJ1; 8 nucleotides match TRDD3. Trimming cost V 3 bases and J 0 bases; bases outside gene matches: 30. The germline V gene has CDR1 TVYSNPD and CDR2 GDNSRS (reference sequence). The CDR3 is 22 amino acids. The CDR3 nucleotides are TGTGCCTTGCCCTATCCTTTGACTGGGGGGCCTTCAATAGAGGAGTACACCGATAAACTCATCTTT. It yields the protein CALPYPLTGGPSIEEYTDKLIF. Complete variable domain (other parts from reference TRDV3 and TRDJ1): CDKVTQSSPDQTVASGSEVVLLCTYDTVYSNPDLFWYRIRPDYSFQFVFYGDNSRSEGADFTQGRFSVKHILTQKAFHLVISPVRTEDSATYYCALPYPLTGGPSIEEYTDKLIFGKGTRVTVEP.

Comments on this clone: For this DNA, TCRdb reports the protein of a much larger clone, which diverges at residue 4, most likely from a read error; the protein presented here is translated directly from the DNA. This sequence joins TRDV2 and TRDJ1, with 10 bases identical to TRDD3. Germline V gene lookup returns CDR1 GEAIGNYY and CDR2 EKD. V lost 6 bases, J lost 2 bases, and 11 bases stayed unmatched. CDR3 length: 16 amino acids. The CDR3 DNA reads TGTGCCTGTAATGGCCTACTGGGGGATTTAACCGATAAACTCATCTTT. Residues: CACNGLLGDLTDKLIF.

This clone came up a few times. This likely reflects a read error, since a far larger clone is one base away. Different DNA sequences within this sample yield the same CDR3. The chain couples TRDV3 to TRDJ1; 10 bases are a match to TRDD3. Germline V gene sequence: CDR1 TVYSNPD, CDR2 GDNSRS (reference sequence). V gave up 4 bases and J gave up 0 bases; unmatched junction bases: 14. There are 17 residues in the CDR3. CDR3 amino acids: CACWGIPGGSYTDKLIF. Here the CDR3 DNA reads TGTGCCTGTTGGGGGATACCCGGCGGTTCGTACACCGATAAACTCATCTTT. Variable domain in full (rest from reference TRDV3 and TRDJ1): CDKVTQSSPDQTVASGSEVVLLCTYDTVYSNPDLFWYRIRPDYSFQFVFYGDNSRSEGADFTQGRFSVKHILTQKAFHLVISPVRTEDSATYYCACWGIPGGSYTDKLIFGKGTRVTVEP.

Worth noting for this clone: The protein TCRdb gives is from a much larger clone and does not agree with this DNA's translation at residue 15, likely a read error; the protein shown here comes from the DNA. V gene TRDV3 was called; the J gene was not; TRDD3 is taken as the D call from the table, unchecked against the DNA. Germline-derived CDR1 and CDR2 are TVYSNPD and GDNSRS (reference sequence). There are 19 residues in the CDR3. The CDR3 bases are TGTGCCTTTCTGCCCTACGGCTGGGGGATACGCGTATCCCCCGTTCCCCTCATCTTT. This translates into CAFLPYGWGIRVSPVPLIF.